This entry lists 5 T cell receptor beta chains sequenced from one sample in a study of shared clonotypes between healthy human individuals. Naive CD8 cells lacked CD45RO and underwent positive selection for CCR7, leaving out terminally differentiated effector memory CD45RA+ cells. Profiled with immunoSEQ multiplex PCR; TCRdb holds only in-frame clones, not every one. The table shows 1.5 million to 2.5 million clones, with about 95% occurring only once. Sequencing was done on a sample of naive CD8+ T cells sorted from blood. These receptors were obtained from a man younger than 30 in good health.

The chain is built from TRBV5-1 and TRBJ2-3; D gene uncertain. CDR3 size: 14 residues. The germline CDR1 and CDR2 sequences are SGHRS and YFSETQ. Trimming left V 5 bases short and J 0 bases short, with 10 bases between. CDR3 residues: CASSSQDSTDTQYF. The CDR3 nucleotides read TGCGCCAGCAGTTCCCAGGACAGCACAGATACGCAGTATTTT. Full variable domain (remainder filled in from reference TRBV5-1 and TRBJ2-3): KAGVTQTPRYLIKTRGQQVTLSCSPISGHRSVSWYQQTPGQGLQFLFEYFSETQRNKGNFPGRFSGRQFSNSRSEMNVSTLELGDSALYLCASSSQDSTDTQYFGPGTRLTVL.

The chain couples TRBV21-1 to TRBJ2-7; TRBD2, as called in the table, went unchecked against the DNA. TRBV21-1 counts as a pseudogene. The CDR3 sequence is 13 residues long. The CDR3 DNA sequence: TGTGCCAGCAAGCCGGCGGGGACCTACGAGCAGTACTTC. Protein: CASKPAGTYEQYF.

The CDR3 nucleotides are TGTGCCAGCAGCTTTGGGGGCGCAACATACGAGCAGTACTTC. This gives the protein CASSFGGATYEQYF. V and J are TRBV7-9 and TRBJ2-7, with a weak D call TRBD1 (6 bases). V gave up 3 bases and J gave up 4 bases, with 13 bases separating them. In germline, CDR1 is SEHNR, CDR2 FQNEAQ (reference sequence). The CDR3 runs 14 residues.

This chain links TRBV29-1 with TRBJ2-7; D possibly corresponds to TRBD1 (5 bases). Germline lookup yields CDR1 SQVTM and CDR2 ANQGSEA. The CDR3 covers 13 residues. Trimming shortened V by 2 bases and J by 6 bases, and 14 bases separated the two germline ends. CDR3 bases: TGCAGCGTTGAACCGACAGCTCAAGGCGAGCAGTACTTC. It is translated as CSVEPTAQGEQYF.

Here the CDR3 reads CASSLGGLTADTQYF. The CDR3 coding sequence is TGCGCCAGCAGCCTAGGCGGTTTGACGGCAGATACGCAGTATTTT. The chain employs TRBV4-1 and TRBJ2-3; D uncertain. V shed 4 bases and J shed 4 bases, with 15 bases lying between them. The CDR3 is made up of 15 amino acids. Per the germline V gene, CDR1 is MGHRA and CDR2 is YSYEKL.